What follows are 29 T cell receptor beta chains derived from one specimen sequenced in a study of T cells expressing NK-cell markers. Using the 5' RACE reads, TCRdb records one entry per CDR3 protein without DNA. This sample's table reports about 460,000 distinct CDR3 sequences. Sample: blood T cells: a sorted CD56 or NKG2C T cell subset, CD4+ or CD8+ T cells, or bulk PBMC T cells (not recorded which). The receptors were sampled from a woman in her forties or fifties in good health.

This rearrangement joins TRBV5-5 to TRBJ1-1; TCRdb calls TRBD1, which cannot be checked without DNA. This CDR3 is built from 14 residues. Germline loops: CDR1 SGHKS, CDR2 YYEKEE (reference sequence). CDR3 residues: CAGSQGAMNTEAFF.

The chain couples TRBV7-9 to TRBJ2-4; TCRdb lists TRBD1, though no DNA is available to test this call. The CDR3 is made up of 12 amino acids. Germline V gives CDR1 SEHNR, CDR2 FQNEAQ (reference sequence). This chain's CDR3 is CASSFRESIQYF. Supplemented by reference TRBV7-9 and TRBJ2-4, the full variable domain reads DTGVSQNPRHKITKRGQNVTFRCDPISEHNRLYWYRQTLGQGPEFLTYFQNEAQLEKSRLLSDRFSAERPKGSFSTLEIQRTEQGDSAMYLCASSFRESIQYFGAGTRLSVL.

The CDR3 protein is CASRLTGGGQPQHF. The chain links TRBV2 to TRBJ1-5; TCRdb returns TRBD1, unconfirmable since there is no DNA. CDR3 length: 14 amino acids. Germline lookup yields CDR1 SNHLY and CDR2 FYNNEI. Variable domain in full (rest from reference TRBV2 and TRBJ1-5): EPEVTQTPSHQVTQMGQEVILRCVPISNHLYFYWYRQILGQKVEFLVSFYNNEISEKSEIFDDQFSVERPDGSNFTLKIRSTKLEDSAMYFCASRLTGGGQPQHFGDGTRLSIL.

The chain employs TRBV20-1 and TRBJ1-1; TCRdb names TRBD1, which stays unverified in the absence of DNA. The CDR3 runs 16 residues. Germline lookup yields CDR1 DFQATT and CDR2 SNEGSKA (reference sequence). The CDR3 loop is CSARGGAGTMNTEAFF.

V usage is TRBV6-5 and J usage is TRBJ2-3. This CDR3 has 11 residues. The germline CDR1 and CDR2 sequences are MNHEY and SVGAGI. CDR3 region: CASLGADTQYF.

The rearrangement uses TRBV7-3 and TRBJ2-2; TCRdb reports TRBD2, a call that lacks DNA to check it against. Germline V lookup: CDR1 SGHTA, CDR2 FQGTGA. The CDR3 contains 15 residues. The CDR3 loop is CASSLSGRAIGELFF.

The chain is built from TRBV18 and TRBJ2-1; the TRBD1 assignment by TCRdb is unverifiable without DNA. The CDR3 is 14 amino acids. Germline CDR1 is KGHSH and CDR2 is LQKENI. Here the CDR3 reads CASSLNRVNNEQFF.

CDR3 loop: CASSLLRTGETQYF. J is TRBJ2-5 and V is TRBV5-1; TCRdb picks TRBD1, but there is no DNA to check that call. Germline V gene data show CDR1 as SGHRS and CDR2 as YFSETQ. CDR3 size: 14 residues.

The chain employs TRBV12-3 or TRBV12-4 and TRBJ1-1. The CDR3 runs to 16 residues. The CDR3 reads CASSPGTRSRDTEAFF.

The CDR3 here is CASSSRDTYEQYF. This chain uses TRBV12-3 or TRBV12-4 with TRBJ2-7; absent DNA, TCRdb's TRBD1 call cannot be checked. This CDR3 region has 13 residues.

The chain combines TRBV11-2 with TRBJ2-2. The germline CDR1 and CDR2 sequences are SGHAT and FQNNGV. The CDR3 length is 14 residues. The CDR3 region is CASKWIEHTGELFF.

The chain combines TRBV6-1 with TRBJ1-5. The CDR3 runs 12 residues. Germline CDR1 and CDR2: MNHNS and SASEGT. The CDR3 loop reads CASGLGSQPQHF.

This chain joins TRBV19 and TRBJ2-1; TCRdb outputs TRBD2, but without DNA this stays unchecked. The CDR3 runs 16 residues. Germline CDR1 reads LNHDA; CDR2 reads SQIVND (reference sequence). This CDR3 is CASSIIPASSYNEQFF. Filled out from reference TRBV19 and TRBJ2-1, the complete variable domain reads DGGITQSPKYLFRKEGQNVTLSCEQNLNHDAMYWYRQDPGQGLRLIYYSQIVNDFQKGDIAEGYSVSREKKESFPLTVTSAQKNPTAFYLCASSIIPASSYNEQFFGPGTRLTVL.

This chain joins TRBV5-1 and TRBJ2-1; TCRdb's D gene call, TRBD1, goes unchecked for lack of DNA. From germline, CDR1 is SGHRS and CDR2 YFSETQ. The CDR3 has 15 amino acids. CDR3 amino acids: CASSRQSSSYNEQFF. Using reference TRBV5-1 and TRBJ2-1 for the parts outside the CDR3, the full variable domain is KAGVTQTPRYLIKTRGQQVTLSCSPISGHRSVSWYQQTPGQGLQFLFEYFSETQRNKGNFPGRFSGRQFSNSRSEMNVSTLELGDSALYLCASSRQSSSYNEQFFGPGTRLTVL.

This chain connects TRBV4-1 to TRBJ2-7; TCRdb's D call, TRBD1, is unchecked because there is no DNA. The CDR3 is 15 residues long. Germline V gives CDR1 MGHRA, CDR2 YSYEKL. CDR3 amino acids: CASSRPGQAIYEQYF.

The gene calls are TRBV12-3 or TRBV12-4 and TRBJ2-7; TCRdb outputs TRBD1, but without DNA this stays unchecked. This CDR3 has 15 residues. CDR3 region: CASSLNRGQPYEQYF.

The chain joins TRBV7-9 to TRBJ2-7; lacking DNA, the TRBD1 call made by TCRdb goes unchecked. The CDR3 runs to 14 residues. Per germline, CDR1 SEHNR and CDR2 FQNEAQ (reference sequence). The CDR3 loop is CASSLARGYYEQYF.

The chain has TRBV3-1 and TRBJ2-1; there is no DNA to check the TCRdb D call of TRBD1. The CDR3 totals 15 residues. The germline gives CDR1 LGHDT, CDR2 YNNKEL (reference sequence). The CDR3 region is CASRKTTHPSNEQFF.

The chain recombines TRBV20-1 with TRBJ2-7; TCRdb designates TRBD2, a call that cannot be tested without DNA. CDR1 DFQATT and CDR2 SNEGSKA come from the germline V gene (reference sequence). The CDR3 is 14 amino acids. CDR3 protein: CSATSVAGGGEQYF.

The genes are TRBV7-8 and TRBJ2-1. The CDR3 is made up of 14 amino acids. CDR1 and CDR2 (germline): SGHVS, FQNEAQ. The CDR3: CASSLPYSYNEQFF.

The genes are TRBV12-3 or TRBV12-4 and TRBJ1-1. The CDR3 has 11 residues. This CDR3 reads CASSLREGTFF.

The chain joins TRBV4-1 to TRBJ2-1; TCRdb picks TRBD2, but there is no DNA to check that call. Germline lookup yields CDR1 MGHRA and CDR2 YSYEKL. The CDR3 has 17 residues. The CDR3 region is CASSQVGGRKRDNEQFF.

The chain joins TRBV19 to TRBJ2-2; checking the TCRdb D call of TRBD2 is not possible without DNA. CDR3 length equals 15 residues. Germline V gene sequence: CDR1 LNHDA, CDR2 SQIVND (reference sequence). The CDR3 reads CASTLGLRNTGELFF.

The chain uses TRBV5-1 and TRBJ2-3. Per the germline V gene, CDR1 is SGHRS and CDR2 is YFSETQ. There are 11 residues in the CDR3. The CDR3 protein is CASSLELEQYF.

The V gene is TRBV20-1, the J gene TRBJ2-3; TCRdb selects TRBD1, and the lack of DNA leaves this call unchecked. Germline CDR1 DFQATT, CDR2 SNEGSKA (reference sequence). The CDR3 loop spans 15 amino acids. CDR3 sequence reads: CSAILGQISTDTQYF.

The chain is built from TRBV20-1 and TRBJ2-1; TCRdb indicates TRBD1, and absent DNA this call remains unverified. Germline assignment: CDR1 DFQATT and CDR2 SNEGSKA (reference sequence). CDR3 length equals 16 residues. CDR3: CSARDDGRSVRNEQFF.

The chain couples TRBV20-1 to TRBJ1-2; with no DNA, the TCRdb D assignment of TRBD1 cannot be verified. CDR1 DFQATT and CDR2 SNEGSKA come from the germline V gene (reference sequence). This CDR3 contains 14 residues. The CDR3 sequence is CSAGGDAGSIGYTF.

The chain couples TRBV19 to TRBJ2-7; TCRdb names TRBD2, which stays unverified in the absence of DNA. Germline-derived CDR1 and CDR2 are LNHDA and SQIVND (reference sequence). The CDR3 consists of 15 residues. The CDR3 protein is CASSYGTSGTYEQYF.

This chain connects TRBV2 to TRBJ2-3; the TCRdb D gene call, TRBD1, has no DNA to confirm it. Germline V lookup: CDR1 SNHLY, CDR2 FYNNEI. There are 14 residues in the CDR3. CDR3 sequence: CASTRGARTDTQYF.